The 2 T cell receptor beta chains listed next were all sequenced from one sample in a study of T cell repertoires in cytomegalovirus infection. TCRdb re-called the reads through MiXCR, storing one row per CDR3 protein. Counted here are approximately 400,000 distinct CDR3 sequences, approximately 32% occurring once; the ten biggest clones make up roughly an eighth. The material sequenced was PBMCs. These receptor sequences come from a human donor in good health (CMV status not recorded). Some clones in this sample may be carry-over from other donors' samples.

This rearrangement joins TRBV10-3 to TRBJ1-1; 7 bases match TRBD1. The CDR3 is 14 amino acids. The J segment lost 5 bases and the V segment lost 10 bases, leaving 13 bases of the junction unmatched. From germline, CDR1 is ENHRY and CDR2 SYGVKD. CDR3 in amino acids: CATERDSGGTEAFF. The CDR3 bases are TGTGCCACCGAGCGGGACAGCGGGGGGACTGAAGCTTTCTTT.

This chain links TRBV7-8 with TRBJ2-7; D is perhaps TRBD2 (6 bases). Germline V gene lookup returns CDR1 SGHVS and CDR2 FQNEAQ. The CDR3 is 15 residues long. Trimming took 4 bases from V and 6 from J, leaving 19 bases between them. CDR3 DNA sequence: TGTGCCAGCAGCTCCCCGGGGGAGCCTCAGATCGAGCAGTACTTC. Translating it yields CASSSPGEPQIEQYF.